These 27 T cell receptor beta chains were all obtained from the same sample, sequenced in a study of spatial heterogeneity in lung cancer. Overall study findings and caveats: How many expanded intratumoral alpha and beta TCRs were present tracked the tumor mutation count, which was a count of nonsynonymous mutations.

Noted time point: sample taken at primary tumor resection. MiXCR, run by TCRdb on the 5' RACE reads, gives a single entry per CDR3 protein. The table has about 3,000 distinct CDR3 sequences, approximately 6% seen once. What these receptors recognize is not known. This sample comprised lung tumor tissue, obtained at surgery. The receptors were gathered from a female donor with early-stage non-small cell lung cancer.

CDR3 sequence (DNA): TGTGCCAGCAGCCTGAGGCGGGGGGGAAACACCATATATTTT. It specifies CASSLRRGGNTIYF. The rearrangement links TRBV12-3 or TRBV12-4 to TRBJ1-3, with D possibly matching TRBD1 (5 bases). The V end was cut by 6 bases, the J end by 4 bases, with 13 bases between. The CDR3 is 14 amino acids.

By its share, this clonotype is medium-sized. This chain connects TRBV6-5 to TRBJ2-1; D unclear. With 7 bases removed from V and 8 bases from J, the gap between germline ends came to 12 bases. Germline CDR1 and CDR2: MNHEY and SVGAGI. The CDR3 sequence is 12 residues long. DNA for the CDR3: TGTGCCAGCAAAGGCTTTTTGGATGAGCAGTTCTTC. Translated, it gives CASKGFLDEQFF.

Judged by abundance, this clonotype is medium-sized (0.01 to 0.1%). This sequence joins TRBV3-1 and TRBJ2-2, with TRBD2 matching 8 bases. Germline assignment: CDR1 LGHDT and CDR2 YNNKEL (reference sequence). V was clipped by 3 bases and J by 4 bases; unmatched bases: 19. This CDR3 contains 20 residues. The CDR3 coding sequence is TGTGCCAGCAGCCACAGGACACCTGGTCTAGCGGGCACGAGCACCGGGGAGCTGTTTTTT. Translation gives CASSHRTPGLAGTSTGELFF. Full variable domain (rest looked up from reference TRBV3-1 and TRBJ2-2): DTAVSQTPKYLVTQMGNDKSIKCEQNLGHDTMYWYKQDSKKFLKIMFSYNNKELIINETVPNRFSPKSPDKAHLNLHINSLELGDSAVYFCASSHRTPGLAGTSTGELFFGEGSRLTVL.

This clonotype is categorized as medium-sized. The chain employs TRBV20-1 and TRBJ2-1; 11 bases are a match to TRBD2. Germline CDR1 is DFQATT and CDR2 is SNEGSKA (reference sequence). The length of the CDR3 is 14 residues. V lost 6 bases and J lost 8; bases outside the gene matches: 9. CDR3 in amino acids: CSATSGRRPDEQFF. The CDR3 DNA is TGCAGTGCAACTAGCGGGAGAAGGCCCGATGAGCAGTTCTTC.

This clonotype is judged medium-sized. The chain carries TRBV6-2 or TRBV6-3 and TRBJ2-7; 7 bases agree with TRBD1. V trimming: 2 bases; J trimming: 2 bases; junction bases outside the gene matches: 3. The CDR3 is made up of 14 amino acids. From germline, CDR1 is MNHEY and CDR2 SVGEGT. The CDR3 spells CASSYPGTAYEQYV. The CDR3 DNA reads TGTGCCAGCAGTTACCCCGGGACAGCCTACGAGCAGTACGTC.

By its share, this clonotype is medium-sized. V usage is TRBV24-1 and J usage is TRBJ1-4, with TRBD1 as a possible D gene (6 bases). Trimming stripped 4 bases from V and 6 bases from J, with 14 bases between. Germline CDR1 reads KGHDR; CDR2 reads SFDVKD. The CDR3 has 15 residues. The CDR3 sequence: CATSDPLKGDEKLFF. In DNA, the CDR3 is TGTGCCACCAGTGACCCCCTCAAGGGGGATGAAAAACTGTTTTTT.

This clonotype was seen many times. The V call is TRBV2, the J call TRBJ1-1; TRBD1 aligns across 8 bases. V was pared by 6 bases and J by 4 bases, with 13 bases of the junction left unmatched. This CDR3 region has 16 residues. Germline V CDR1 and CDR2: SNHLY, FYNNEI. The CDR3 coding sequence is TGTGCCAGCAGGCGGACAGGGTCGATTTCCGGCACTGAAGCTTTCTTT. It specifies CASRRTGSISGTEAFF.

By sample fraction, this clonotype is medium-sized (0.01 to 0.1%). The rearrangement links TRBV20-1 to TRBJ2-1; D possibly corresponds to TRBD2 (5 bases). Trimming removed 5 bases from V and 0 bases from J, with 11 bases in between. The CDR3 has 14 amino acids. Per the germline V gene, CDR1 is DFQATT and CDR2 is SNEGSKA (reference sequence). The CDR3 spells CSAYGISSYNEQFF. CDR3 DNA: TGCAGTGCTTACGGGATCAGCTCCTACAATGAGCAGTTCTTC.

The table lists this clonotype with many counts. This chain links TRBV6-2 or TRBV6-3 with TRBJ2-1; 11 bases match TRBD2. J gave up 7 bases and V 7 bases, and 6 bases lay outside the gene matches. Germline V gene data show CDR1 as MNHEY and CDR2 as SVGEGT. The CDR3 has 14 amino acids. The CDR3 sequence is CASTPLAGANEQFF. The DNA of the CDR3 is TGTGCCAGCACGCCACTAGCGGGAGCGAATGAGCAGTTCTTC.

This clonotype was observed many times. The CDR3 here is CASTRGTGLRYGYTF. The CDR3 DNA reads TGTGCCAGCACCCGGGGGACAGGGCTACGGTATGGCTACACCTTC. The V gene is TRBV12-3 or TRBV12-4, the J gene TRBJ1-2; 9 bases match TRBD1. There are 15 residues in the CDR3. V lost 7 bases to trimming and J lost 5 bases; unmatched junction nucleotides: 11.

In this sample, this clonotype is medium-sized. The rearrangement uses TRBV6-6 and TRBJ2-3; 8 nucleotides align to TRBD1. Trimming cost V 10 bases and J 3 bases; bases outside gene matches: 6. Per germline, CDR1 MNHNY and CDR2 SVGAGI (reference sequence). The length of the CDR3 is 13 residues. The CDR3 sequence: CATQGARTDTQYF. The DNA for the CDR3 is TGTGCCACCCAGGGGGCGAGGACAGATACGCAGTATTTT.

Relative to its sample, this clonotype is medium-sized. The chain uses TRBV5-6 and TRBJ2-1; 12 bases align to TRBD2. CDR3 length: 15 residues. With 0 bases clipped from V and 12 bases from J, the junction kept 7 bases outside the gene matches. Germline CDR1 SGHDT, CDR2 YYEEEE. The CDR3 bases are TGTGCCAGCAGCTTGGTGACTAGCGGGAGCAAGGTGCAGTTCTTC. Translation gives CASSLVTSGSKVQFF.

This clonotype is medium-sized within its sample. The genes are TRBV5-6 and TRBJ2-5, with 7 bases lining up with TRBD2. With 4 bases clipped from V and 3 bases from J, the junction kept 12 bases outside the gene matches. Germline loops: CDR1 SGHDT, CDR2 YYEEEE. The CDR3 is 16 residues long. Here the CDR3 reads CASSNSFLAEKETQYF. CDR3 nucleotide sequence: TGTGCCAGCAGCAACAGCTTTCTAGCGGAAAAAGAGACCCAGTACTTC.

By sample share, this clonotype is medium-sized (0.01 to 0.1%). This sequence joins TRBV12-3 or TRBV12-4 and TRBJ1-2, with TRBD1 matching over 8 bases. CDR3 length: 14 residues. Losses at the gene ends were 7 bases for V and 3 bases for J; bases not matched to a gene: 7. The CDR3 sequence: CASTFLQGDYGYTF. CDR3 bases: TGTGCCAGCACCTTCTTACAGGGGGACTATGGCTACACCTTC.

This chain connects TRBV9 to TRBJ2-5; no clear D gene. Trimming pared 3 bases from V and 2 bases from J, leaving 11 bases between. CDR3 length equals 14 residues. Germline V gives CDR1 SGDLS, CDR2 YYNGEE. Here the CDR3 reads CASSAQSTQETQYF. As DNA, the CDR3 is TGTGCCAGCAGCGCCCAGTCCACTCAAGAGACCCAGTACTTC.

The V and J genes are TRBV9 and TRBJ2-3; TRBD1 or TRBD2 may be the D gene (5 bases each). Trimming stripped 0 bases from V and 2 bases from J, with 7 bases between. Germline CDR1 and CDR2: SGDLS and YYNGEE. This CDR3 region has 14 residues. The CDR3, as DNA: TGTGCCAGCAGCGTAGTCGGGACCACAGATACGCAGTATTTT. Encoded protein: CASSVVGTTDTQYF.

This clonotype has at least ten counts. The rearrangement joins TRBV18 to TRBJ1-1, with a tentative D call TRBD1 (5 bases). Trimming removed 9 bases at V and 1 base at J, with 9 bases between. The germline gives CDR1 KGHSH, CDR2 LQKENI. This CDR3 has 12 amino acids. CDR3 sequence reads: CASDSGNTEAFF. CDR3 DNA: TGTGCCAGTGACAGTGGGAACACTGAAGCTTTCTTT.

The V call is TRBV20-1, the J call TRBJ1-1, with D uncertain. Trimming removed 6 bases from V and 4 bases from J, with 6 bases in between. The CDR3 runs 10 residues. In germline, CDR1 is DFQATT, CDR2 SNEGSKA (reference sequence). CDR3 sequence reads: CSATVTEAFF. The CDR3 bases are TGCAGTGCAACGGTCACTGAAGCTTTCTTT.

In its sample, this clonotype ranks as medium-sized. This chain's CDR3 is CSARGAGANVLTF. CDR3 sequence (DNA): TGCAGTGCTAGAGGGGCTGGGGCCAACGTCCTGACTTTC. This chain connects TRBV20-1 to TRBJ2-6; D gene ambiguous. This CDR3 spans 13 amino acids. Germline values: CDR1 DFQATT, CDR2 SNEGSKA (reference sequence). V dropped 1 base and J dropped 2 bases, with 3 bases sitting between them.

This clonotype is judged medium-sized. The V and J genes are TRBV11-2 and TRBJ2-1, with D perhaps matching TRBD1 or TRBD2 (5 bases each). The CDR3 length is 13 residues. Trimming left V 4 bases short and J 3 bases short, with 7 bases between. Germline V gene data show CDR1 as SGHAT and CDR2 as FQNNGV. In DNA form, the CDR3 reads TGTGCCAGCAGCTCTGGGGGCTACAATGAGCAGTTCTTC. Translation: CASSSGGYNEQFF.

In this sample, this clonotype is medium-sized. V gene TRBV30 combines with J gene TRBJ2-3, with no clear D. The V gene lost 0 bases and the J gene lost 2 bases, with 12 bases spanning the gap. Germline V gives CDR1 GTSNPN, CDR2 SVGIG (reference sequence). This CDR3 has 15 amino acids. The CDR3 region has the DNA TGTGCCTGGAGTGTAAAGCATGCCTTCACAGATACGCAGTATTTT. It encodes CAWSVKHAFTDTQYF.

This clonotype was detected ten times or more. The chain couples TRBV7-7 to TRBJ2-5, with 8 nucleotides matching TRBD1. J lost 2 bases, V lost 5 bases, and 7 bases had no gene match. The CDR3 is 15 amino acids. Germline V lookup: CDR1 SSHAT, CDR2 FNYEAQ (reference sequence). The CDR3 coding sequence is TGTGCCAGCAGCGAAAACAGGGGGGCACAAGAGACCCAGTACTTC. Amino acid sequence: CASSENRGAQETQYF.

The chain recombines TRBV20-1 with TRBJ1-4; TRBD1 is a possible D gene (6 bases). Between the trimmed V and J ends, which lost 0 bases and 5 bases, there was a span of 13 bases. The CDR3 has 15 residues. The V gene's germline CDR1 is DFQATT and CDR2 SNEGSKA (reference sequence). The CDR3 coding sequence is TGCAGTGCTAGAGAGTCAGGGGTAGCGAATGAAAAACTGTTTTTT. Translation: CSARESGVANEKLFF.

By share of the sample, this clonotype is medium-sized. The DNA of the CDR3 is TGTGCCAGCAGCCAAGGACTCCACACCGGGGAGCTGTTTTTT. The encoded protein is CASSQGLHTGELFF. The gene calls are TRBV3-1 and TRBJ2-2; D unclear. This CDR3 is built from 14 residues. Germline V lookup: CDR1 LGHDT, CDR2 YNNKEL (reference sequence). With 1 base removed from V and 3 bases from J, the gap between germline ends came to 6 bases. The full variable domain, with the rest looked up from reference TRBV3-1 and TRBJ2-2, is DTAVSQTPKYLVTQMGNDKSIKCEQNLGHDTMYWYKQDSKKFLKIMFSYNNKELIINETVPNRFSPKSPDKAHLNLHINSLELGDSAVYFCASSQGLHTGELFFGEGSRLTVL.

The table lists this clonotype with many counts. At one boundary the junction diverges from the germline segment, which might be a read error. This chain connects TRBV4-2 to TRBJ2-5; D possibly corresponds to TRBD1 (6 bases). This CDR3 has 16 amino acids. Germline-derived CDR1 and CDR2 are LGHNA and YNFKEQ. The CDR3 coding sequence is TGTGCCAGCAGCCAAGATTTTCGGACAGCCAAAGAGGCCCAGTACTTC. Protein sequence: CASSQDFRTAKEAQYF.

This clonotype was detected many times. The chain's CDR3 is CASSPTLAGVNEQYF. The CDR3 nucleotides are TGTGCCAGCAGCCCAACTTTAGCGGGAGTAAACGAGCAGTACTTC. V gene TRBV5-6 combines with J gene TRBJ2-7; TRBD2 agrees at 9 bases. CDR3 length: 15 residues. V was pared by 4 bases and J by 5 bases, with 10 bases of the junction left unmatched. Germline V lookup: CDR1 SGHDT, CDR2 YYEEEE.

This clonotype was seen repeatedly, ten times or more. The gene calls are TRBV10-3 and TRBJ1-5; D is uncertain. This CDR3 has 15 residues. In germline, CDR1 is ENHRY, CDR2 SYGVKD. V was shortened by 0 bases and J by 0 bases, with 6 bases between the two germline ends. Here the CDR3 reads CAISESKLSNQPQHF. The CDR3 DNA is TGTGCCATCAGTGAGTCGAAGCTTAGCAATCAGCCCCAGCATTTT.